The 23 T cell receptor beta chains in this list originate from one sample, sequenced in a study of CXCR3-negative and CXCR3-positive naive CD8 T cells. UMI-labeled 5' RACE TRB cDNA libraries were prepared from the cells. TCRdb processed the 5' RACE reads again and assigns one entry to each CDR3 protein, with no DNA. The sample includes over 20,000 distinct CDR3 sequences. What was sequenced was memory CD8+ T cells from blood. These receptors came from a human donor in good health. Some clones in this sample may be carry-over from other donors' samples.

The chain employs TRBV20-1 and TRBJ2-3. Germline V gives CDR1 DFQATT, CDR2 SNEGSKA (reference sequence). CDR3 length: 14 residues. The chain's CDR3 is CSARVLLSTDTQYF.

This chain uses TRBV6-2 or TRBV6-3 with TRBJ2-1; TCRdb names TRBD1, which stays unverified in the absence of DNA. The V gene's germline CDR1 is MNHEY and CDR2 SVGEGT. This CDR3 has 18 residues. CDR3 loop: CASSYSVSGPSSYNEQFF.

V gene TRBV20-1 combines with J gene TRBJ2-7; there is no DNA to check the TCRdb D call of TRBD1. CDR1 is DFQATT, CDR2 SNEGSKA, per germline (reference sequence). This CDR3 comprises 12 residues. The CDR3 protein is CSAERSRDEQYF.

The V gene is TRBV29-1, the J gene TRBJ2-7; TCRdb reports TRBD1, a call that lacks DNA to check it against. Germline assignment: CDR1 SQVTM and CDR2 ANQGSEA. The CDR3 has 12 amino acids. The CDR3: CSVVRDKGEQYF.

According to its frequency, this clonotype is medium-sized. This chain uses TRBV30 with TRBJ2-5; TCRdb indicates TRBD2, and absent DNA this call remains unverified. CDR1 is GTSNPN, CDR2 SVGIG, per germline (reference sequence). There are 14 residues in the CDR3. Here the CDR3 reads CAWIPWLDTETQYF.

V and J are TRBV10-3 and TRBJ2-7; TCRdb picks TRBD2, but there is no DNA to check that call. This CDR3 comprises 12 residues. Germline V gene data show CDR1 as ENHRY and CDR2 as SYGVKD. The CDR3 loop is CATGLAVWEQYF.

This sequence joins TRBV25-1 and TRBJ2-1; TCRdb designates TRBD1, a call that cannot be tested without DNA. The CDR3 has 14 amino acids. Germline V gene data show CDR1 as MGHDK and CDR2 as SYGVNS. The CDR3 reads CASSASGDYNEQFF.

The genes are TRBV29-1 and TRBJ2-3. The CDR3 is 14 residues long. The germline gives CDR1 SQVTM, CDR2 ANQGSEA. The CDR3 loop is CSVEADPSTDTQYF.

This sequence joins TRBV6-2 or TRBV6-3 and TRBJ1-1; checking the TCRdb D call of TRBD1 is not possible without DNA. CDR3 length: 13 amino acids. Germline V gives CDR1 MNHEY, CDR2 SVGEGT. The chain's CDR3 is CASSLPGPNEAFF.

The genes are TRBV28 and TRBJ2-2. Germline CDR1 MDHEN, CDR2 SYDVKM. The CDR3 consists of 13 residues. CDR3 in amino acids: CASSLRWDRELFF.

This clonotype is called large (0.1 to 1%) based on its frequency. The CDR3 loop reads CATSSGTGGSYEQYF. V gene TRBV15 combines with J gene TRBJ2-7; TCRdb reports TRBD1, a call that lacks DNA to check it against. CDR3 size: 15 residues. Germline-derived CDR1 and CDR2 are LNHNV and YYDKDF (reference sequence).

This chain links TRBV7-7 with TRBJ2-1; the D call from TCRdb, TRBD1, cannot be confirmed without DNA. This CDR3 is built from 16 residues. CDR1 is SSHAT, CDR2 FNYEAQ, per germline (reference sequence). The CDR3 spells CASSSGPGQELFEQFF.

This chain uses TRBV29-1 with TRBJ2-1; lacking DNA, the TRBD1 call made by TCRdb goes unchecked. Germline V lookup: CDR1 SQVTM, CDR2 ANQGSEA. The CDR3 contains 11 residues. The CDR3 is CSVAPWPEQFF.

CDR3 sequence reads: CASSEDFSSYNEQFF. The V call is TRBV6-1, the J call TRBJ2-1. This CDR3 contains 15 residues. CDR1 and CDR2 from the germline V gene are MNHNS and SASEGT.

The chain employs TRBV20-1 and TRBJ2-7; TCRdb lists TRBD1, though no DNA is available to test this call. The germline CDR1 and CDR2 sequences are DFQATT and SNEGSKA (reference sequence). The CDR3 loop spans 14 amino acids. CDR3 protein: CSAREGQTGLEQYF.

J is TRBJ2-1 and V is TRBV29-1; lacking DNA, the TRBD1 call made by TCRdb goes unchecked. This CDR3 region has 15 residues. Per germline, CDR1 SQVTM and CDR2 ANQGSEA. The CDR3 region is CSVEPGQGNYNEQFF.

V gene TRBV29-1 combines with J gene TRBJ2-1; TCRdb's assignment of TRBD2 cannot be checked, as there is no DNA. CDR1 is SQVTM and CDR2 is ANQGSEA in the germline V gene. The CDR3 length is 14 residues. The CDR3: CSVAPVASGAEQFF.

Measured by frequency, this clonotype is medium-sized. The chain employs TRBV20-1 and TRBJ2-7. The length of the CDR3 is 16 residues. In germline, CDR1 is DFQATT, CDR2 SNEGSKA (reference sequence). This CDR3 is CSARDLASGESYEQYF.

V gene TRBV11-1 combines with J gene TRBJ2-1; the D call from TCRdb, TRBD1, cannot be confirmed without DNA. Germline V gene data show CDR1 as SGHAT and CDR2 as FQDESV (reference sequence). The CDR3 contains 13 residues. CDR3 residues: CASSGGFYNEQFF.

The chain is built from TRBV7-3 and TRBJ2-1; without DNA, the TCRdb call of TRBD1 cannot be checked. This CDR3 spans 15 amino acids. Germline V gene data show CDR1 as SGHTA and CDR2 as FQGTGA. CDR3 in amino acids: CASSLMTGGFNEQFF.

The chain joins TRBV29-1 to TRBJ2-4; TCRdb indicates TRBD2, and absent DNA this call remains unverified. The CDR3 extends over 14 amino acids. The germline CDR1 and CDR2 sequences are SQVTM and ANQGSEA. The CDR3 here is CSVEPGTGKNIQYF.

CDR3 region: CASSLAGGHREQYF. The chain uses TRBV11-2 and TRBJ2-7; TCRdb calls TRBD2, which cannot be checked without DNA. CDR3 length equals 14 residues. The germline V gene has CDR1 SGHAT and CDR2 FQNNGV.

This clonotype is classed as medium-sized by frequency. The chain links TRBV3-1 to TRBJ1-1; with no DNA, the TCRdb D assignment of TRBD1 cannot be verified. The CDR3 length is 16 residues. Germline loops: CDR1 LGHDT, CDR2 YNNKEL (reference sequence). The CDR3 spells CASSPPGGGKDTEAFF.